This TCR beta chain was sequenced for a study of cytomegalovirus exposure and HLA in healthy donors. Turning to this clone: Its matching antigen is unknown.

Sequencing was performed with immunoSEQ multiplex PCR; in TCRdb, only in-frame clones are kept and a portion is missing. The table lists under 75,000 clones, 85% of them singletons. Findings of the study overall: For most TCR sequences rarity was the rule, although some public TCRs occurred in many donors.

The CDR3 loop spans 14 amino acids. Germline assignment: CDR1 MGHRA and CDR2 YSYEKL. V trimming: 5 bases; J trimming: 7 bases; junction bases outside the gene matches: 8. Separate from the roughly 610-subject first cohort, the roughly 120-subject validation cohort was the one that the donors belonged to. Material for sequencing was PBMCs. This TCR was recovered from a man aged 30-40 years in good health and CMV-seronegative. The V call is TRBV4-1, the J call TRBJ2-7, with 10 bases identical to TRBD1. Here the CDR3 DNA reads TGCGCCAGCAGCTCGCAAGACAGGGGGCTTGAGCAGTACTTC. Protein: CASSSQDRGLEQYF.